The present T cell receptor (beta chain) was sequenced within a study of response to subunit inactivated influenza vaccine. General study findings and limits: The study's authors posited that every seasonal influenza vaccination enlists few new T cells.

At least ten counts were recorded for this clonotype. Its target is unknown. After removal of 0 bases from V and 8 bases from J, the junction contained 5 bases not matched to a gene. CDR3 size: 15 residues. Germline CDR1 is SGHKS and CDR2 is YYEKEE (reference sequence). TCRdb used MiXCR to reprocess the RT-PCR reads, holding one entry per CDR3 protein. The profile shows almost 600,000 distinct CDR3 sequences, around 13% of them singletons. The chain has TRBV5-5 and TRBJ1-4, with TRBD1 matching 9 bases. Sequencing was performed on PBMCs from blood, taken roughly 13 days after vaccination. The clonotype originates from a man in his forties or fifties who received an inactivated influenza vaccine. CDR3 sequence (DNA): TGTGCCAGCAGCTTGGAGGACAGGGGTTGGGAAAAACTGTTTTTT. As protein: CASSLEDRGWEKLFF.